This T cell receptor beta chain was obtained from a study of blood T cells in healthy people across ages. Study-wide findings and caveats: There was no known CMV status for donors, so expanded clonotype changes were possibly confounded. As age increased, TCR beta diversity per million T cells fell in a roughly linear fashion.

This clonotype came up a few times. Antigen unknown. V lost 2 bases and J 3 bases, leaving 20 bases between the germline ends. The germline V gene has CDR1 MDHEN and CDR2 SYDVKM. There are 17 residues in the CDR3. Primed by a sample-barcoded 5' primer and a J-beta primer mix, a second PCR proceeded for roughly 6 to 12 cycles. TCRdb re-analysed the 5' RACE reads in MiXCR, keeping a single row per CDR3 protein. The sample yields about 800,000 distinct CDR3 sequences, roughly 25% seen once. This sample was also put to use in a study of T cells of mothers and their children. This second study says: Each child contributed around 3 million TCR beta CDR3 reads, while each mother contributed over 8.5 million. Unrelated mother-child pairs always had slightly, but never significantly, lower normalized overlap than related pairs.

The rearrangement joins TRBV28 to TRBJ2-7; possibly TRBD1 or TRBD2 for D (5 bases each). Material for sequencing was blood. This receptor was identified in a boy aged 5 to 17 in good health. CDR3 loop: CASSLRRTRRIYYEQYF. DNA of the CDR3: TGTGCCAGCAGTTTACGTCGGACAAGGAGGATCTACTACGAGCAGTACTTC.